This T cell receptor beta chain was captured in a study of Ad26.COV2.S vaccination and SARS-CoV-2 variants. On the study more broadly: The vaccine Ad26.COV2.S was put into the muscle once, or twice with 56 days between.

Germline assignment: CDR1 LNHDA and CDR2 SQIVND (reference sequence). The V gene lost 6 bases and the J gene lost 4 bases, with 13 bases spanning the gap. There are 14 residues in the CDR3. Sequencing used immunoSEQ multiplex PCR; TCRdb keeps in-frame clones, though not all of them. Here the sample spans over 200,000 clones, 85% to 90% being singletons. As for treatment: roughly 18 received Ad26.COV2.S at low or high dose, single or two shots; a few received placebo; per-sample allocation not given. Collection of samples fell on day 63 after the first vaccine or placebo injection. The vaccine antigen was prefusion-stabilized Wuhan SARS-CoV-2 spike.

The sequence came from a person between 18 and 59 years old who received the Ad26.COV2.S COVID-19 vaccine or a placebo. This sequence joins TRBV19 and TRBJ1-5, with D possibly matching TRBD1 (6 bases). Sequencing used peripheral blood, obtained in a trial of Ad26.COV2.S vaccine versus placebo. The CDR3 nucleotides are TGTGCCAGTAGAGCCGGACAGTTTAATCAGCCCCAGCATTTT. Residues: CASRAGQFNQPQHF.